This T cell receptor (beta chain) was sequenced for a study of T cell responses to AZD1222 COVID-19 vaccine. The CDR3 length is 15 residues. Second-dose intervals near 4 or 12 weeks were combined. Details on this clone: The antigen remains unidentified.

Clones were sequenced by immunoSEQ multiplex PCR, and TCRdb holds only the in-frame ones, with some missing. The table records 100,000 to 150,000 clones, around 85% of them present only once. Study-level findings and limits: Seropositivity was recorded at baseline in only 6 or 7 AZD1222 recipients. Females made up more of the donors, who were largely white British, and clonal diversity may have come out too low. Receipt of two AZD1222 doses was followed by a rise in Spike-specific TCR breadth and depth.

Sequencing used peripheral blood, obtained 28 days after the second AZD1222 dose. This chain joins TRBV12-2 and TRBJ1-3; the table gives TRBD1 as D, unverified against the DNA. TRBV12-2 is reported as a pseudogene. The sequence was obtained from an adult who received the AZD1222 COVID-19 vaccine. The CDR3 DNA reads TGTGCAAGTCGCACAGACAGGGACTCTGGAAACACCATATATTTT. Its translation: CASRTDRDSGNTIYF.